This T cell receptor (beta chain) was sequenced in a study of cytomegalovirus exposure and HLA in healthy donors. Study findings and constraints: Later analysis demonstrated an association between a missense DCLRE1C variant and TCR beta V- and J-gene trimming. Using the classifier, cytomegalovirus status was reportedly diagnosed with high specificity and sensitivity.

13 Jbeta primers and 60 Vbeta primers were used for the PCR. Using immunoSEQ multiplex PCR, the repertoire was profiled, and TCRdb retains in-frame clones only, with some absent. This table has over 150,000 clones, 74% appearing once. Germline V gene sequence: CDR1 SGHRS, CDR2 YFSETQ. J gave up 4 bases and V 0 bases, and 5 bases lay outside the gene matches. The length of the CDR3 is 15 residues. Details on this clone: The antigen is not known.

The material sequenced was PBMCs. The origin of this receptor is a man aged 30 to 45 in good health and CMV-seronegative. The gene calls are TRBV5-1 and TRBJ2-5, with TRBD2 matching 8 bases. CDR3 nucleotides: TGCGCCAGCAGCTTGGCCAGGGCGGGGGGAGAGACCCAGTACTTC. It is translated as CASSLARAGGETQYF.